The 11 T cell receptor beta chains below were found in one sample sequenced in a study of T cells in Graves' hyperthyroidism and ophthalmopathy (dated by TCRdb to between 2019 and 2020). Library prep was done by multiplex PCR. Sequencing was carried out with an Illumina HiSeq 2000. The TCR beta CDR3 regions were amplified from the RNA transcripts. For the first round of RT-PCR on the TCR CDR3, the HTBI primer set was used together with the Qiagen OneStep RT-PCR kit. Using fastp at Q25 and MiXCR, TCRdb reprocessed the public reads and kept productive beta chains. Rows with one shared CDR3 protein collapse into an entry with the most common genes and DNA. The sample table contains approximately 98,000 distinct CDR3 sequences; only one count was recorded for roughly 39% of them. More than 8.5% of the sample belongs to the ten largest clones. Sequenced material: peripheral blood or thyroid tissue (not recorded which). All receptors derive from a woman in her twenties or thirties with Graves' hyperthyroidism.

This clonotype was recorded many times. The J gene is TRBJ1-3, the V gene TRBV19; D is uncertain. The CDR3 is 12 residues long. Germline-derived CDR1 and CDR2 are LNHDA and SQIVND (reference sequence). V was trimmed by 11 bases and J by 1 base, leaving 9 bases between them. Written as DNA, the CDR3 is TGTGCCGCCGGATTTTCTGGAAACACCATATATTTT. Translated: CAAGFSGNTIYF.

The chain has TRBV7-2 and TRBJ2-7; 9 positions match TRBD1. The CDR3 has 13 amino acids. The germline V gene encodes CDR1 SGHTA and CDR2 FQGNSA. Trimming at V came to 5 bases and at J to 6 bases, leaving 5 bases not matched to a gene. The CDR3 loop is CASSRGQGSEQYF. Written as DNA, the CDR3 is TGTGCCAGCAGCCGGGGACAGGGCTCCGAGCAGTACTTC. Combining the CDR3 with reference TRBV7-2 and TRBJ2-7 gives the whole variable domain GAGVSQSPSNKVTEKGKDVELRCDPISGHTALYWYRQSLGQGLEFLIYFQGNSAPDKSGLPSDRFSAERTGGSVSTLTIQRTQQEDSAVYLCASSRGQGSEQYFGPGTRLTVT.

Regarding this clonotype: It is unclear where the CDR3 begins or ends on the DNA, so no DNA is shown, and the CDR3 is as TCRdb lists it. The chain uses TRBV7-9 and TRBJ2-2; the DNA was not compared with TRBD1, the D call given in the table. The CDR3 totals 17 residues, both ends included. Germline values: CDR1 SEHNR, CDR2 FQNEAQ (reference sequence). The CDR3: CASSYPRDRRTPGSCFF.

The J gene is TRBJ1-2, the V gene TRBV7-3; D not resolved. The CDR3 contains 12 residues. Per germline, CDR1 SGHTA and CDR2 FQGTGA. Trimming took 8 bases from V and 1 from J, leaving 8 bases between them. The CDR3 DNA is TGTGCCAGCCGGCGGGTTAACTATGGCTACACCTTC. Its translation is CASRRVNYGYTF.

This clonotype showed up many times. This chain's CDR3 is CASSIGLQYQETQYF. For the CDR3, the DNA is TGTGCCAGCAGCATAGGACTACAATACCAAGAGACCCAGTACTTC. The J gene is TRBJ2-5, the V gene TRBV9, with D maybe TRBD2 (6 bases). The CDR3 loop spans 15 amino acids. V was pared by 4 bases and J by 0 bases, with 13 bases between. The germline CDR1 and CDR2 sequences are SGDLS and YYNGEE.

The chain is built from TRBV7-8 and TRBJ1-5, with D uncertain. CDR1 is SGHVS and CDR2 is FQNEAQ in the germline V gene. V was pared by 3 bases and J by 6 bases, with 9 bases between. This CDR3 contains 13 residues. CDR3 in amino acids: CASSFSPAQPQHF. In nucleotides, the CDR3 is TGTGCCAGCAGCTTTTCCCCCGCTCAGCCCCAGCATTTT.

This clonotype was observed many times. This sequence joins TRBV6-1 and TRBJ1-2; D may be TRBD1 (5 bases). Looked up from germline, CDR1 is MNHNS and CDR2 is SASEGT. Trimming pared 6 bases from V and 6 bases from J, leaving 20 bases between. The CDR3 covers 15 residues. Written as DNA, the CDR3 is TGTGCCAGCAGCCTGATCGGGGGGAAGATCGATGGCTACACCTTC. Translating it yields CASSLIGGKIDGYTF.

This chain links TRBV5-6 with TRBJ2-5; TRBD2 matches 10 bases. V shed 6 bases and J 4 bases; nucleotides not matched to a gene: 9. Germline assignment: CDR1 SGHDT and CDR2 YYEEEE. The CDR3 has 15 amino acids. The CDR3 loop is CASNSPSGSGETQYF. The CDR3 bases are TGTGCCAGCAACTCCCCTAGCGGGAGCGGAGAGACCCAGTACTTC.

This clonotype occurred many times. This chain connects TRBV5-1 to TRBJ1-1, with 7 bases lining up with TRBD1. Looked up from germline, CDR1 is SGHRS and CDR2 is YFSETQ. J gave up 7 bases and V 0 bases, and 9 bases lay outside the gene matches. The CDR3 totals 15 residues. The CDR3 DNA reads TGCGCCAGCAGCTTGGGGAGTCGGACAGGAGTTGAAGCTTTCTTT. It translates to CASSLGSRTGVEAFF.

This clonotype was seen ten or more times. CDR3 nucleotide sequence: TGTGCCACCAGTGATTCGCTCTCTGGAAACACCATATATTTT. Protein: CATSDSLSGNTIYF. V is TRBV24-1 and J is TRBJ1-3; D uncertain. V was trimmed by 2 bases and J by 0 bases, leaving 4 bases between them. Germline V gives CDR1 KGHDR, CDR2 SFDVKD. The CDR3 totals 14 residues.

Of note for this clonotype: A much larger clonotype is one base distant, so this may be a read error. Likely a read error: the CDR3 ends without its conserved phenylalanine or tryptophan. The chain recombines TRBV15 with TRBJ1-2; D is unclear. V was trimmed by 10 bases and J by 0 bases, leaving 21 bases between them. Germline-derived CDR1 and CDR2 are LNHNV and YYDKDF (reference sequence). CDR3 size: 16 residues. Here the CDR3 reads CASSSLGRIANYGYTL. As DNA, the CDR3 is TGTGCCAGCAGTTCTCTTGGACGCATCGCTAACTATGGCTACACCCTC.